The text below deals with one T cell receptor beta chain. Antigen: not known. TCRdb recomputed calls from the reads with MiXCR, one row per CDR3 protein. Seen here are more than 400,000 distinct CDR3 sequences, more than 25% observed once, and the top ten hold about 13%. This record comes from a study of T cell repertoires in cytomegalovirus infection. Overall study: An indication of both CMV infection and matching HLA type came from public TCR beta signatures.

Study results and limitations: Using cumulative public TCR beta family frequency, the authors identified those who carried CMV together with the relevant HLA. It was HLA-C-restricted CMV-specific TCR beta clonotypes that dominated the response ex vivo.

V gave up 3 bases and J gave up 1 base, with 6 bases separating them. CDR1 and CDR2 (germline): LGHDT, YNNKEL (reference sequence). The CDR3 is 13 residues long. Material for sequencing was PBMCs. The TCR comes from a human donor in good health (CMV status not recorded). Some clones in this sample may be carry-over from other donors' samples. The chain has TRBV3-1 and TRBJ1-1; D is undetermined. CDR3 in DNA: TGTGCCAGCAGCCATTTGGGGAACACTGAAGCTTTCTTT. It is translated as CASSHLGNTEAFF.